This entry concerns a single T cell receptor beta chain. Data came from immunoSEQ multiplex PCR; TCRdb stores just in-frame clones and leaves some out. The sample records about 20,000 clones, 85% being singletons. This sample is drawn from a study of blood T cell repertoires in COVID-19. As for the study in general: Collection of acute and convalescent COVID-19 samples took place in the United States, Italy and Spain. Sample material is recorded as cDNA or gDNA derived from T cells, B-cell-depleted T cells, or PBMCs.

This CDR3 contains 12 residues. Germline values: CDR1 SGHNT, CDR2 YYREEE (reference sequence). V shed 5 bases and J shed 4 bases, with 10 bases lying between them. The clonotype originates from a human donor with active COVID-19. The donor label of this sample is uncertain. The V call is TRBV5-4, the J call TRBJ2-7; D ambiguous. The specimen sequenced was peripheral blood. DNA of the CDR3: TGTGCCAGCAGTTCTCAGGATTACGAGCAGTACTTC. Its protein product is CASSSQDYEQYF.